The 21 T cell receptor beta chains in this list originate from one sample, sequenced in a study of shared clonotypes between healthy human individuals. The table came from immunoSEQ multiplex PCR; TCRdb's copy has only in-frame clones and leaves some out. The sample has some 1,100,000 clones; more than 75% are singletons. Source material: memory CD4+ T cells from PBMCs. The subset is: CD45RA-negative fraction. These receptors were collected from a man between 18 and 29 years old in good health. Some clones in this sample may be carry-over from other donors' samples.

This sequence joins TRBV7-3 and TRBJ2-7; D gene ambiguous. The V and J ends lost 5 bases and 5 bases respectively, with 16 bases between them. The length of the CDR3 is 14 residues. Germline V CDR1 and CDR2: SGHTA, FQGTGA. The CDR3 reads CASSLDSWEDEQYF. Written as DNA, the CDR3 is TGTGCCAGCAGCCTTGACTCTTGGGAAGACGAGCAGTACTTC.

The chain couples TRBV29-1 to TRBJ2-7; 9 bases agree with TRBD1. Losses at the gene ends were 6 bases for V and 7 bases for J; bases not matched to a gene: 7. Germline V gene data show CDR1 as SQVTM and CDR2 as ANQGSEA. This CDR3 comprises 12 residues. The CDR3 DNA follows: TGCAGCGTCGGGGACAGGGTCGGGGAGCAGTACTTC. Residues: CSVGDRVGEQYF.

J is TRBJ2-1 and V is TRBV4-3, with 9 bases fitting TRBD2. The germline V gene encodes CDR1 LGHNA and CDR2 YSLEER. The CDR3 consists of 16 residues. With V trimmed by 0 bases and J by 12 bases, 12 bases remained unmatched. CDR3 DNA sequence: TGCGCCAGCAGCCAAGAAATTAGCGGGGGATATCGTGGGCAGTTCTTC. This gives the protein CASSQEISGGYRGQFF.

This chain links TRBV20-1 with TRBJ1-2; possibly TRBD1 for D (5 bases). Trimming took off 6 bases at V and 8 bases at J, with 13 bases between the two ends. The CDR3 is 11 amino acids. Germline-derived CDR1 and CDR2 are DFQATT and SNEGSKA (reference sequence). The CDR3 sequence: CSAHDSSGYTF. CDR3 DNA: TGCAGTGCCCATGACAGCTCCGGCTACACCTTC.

The chain joins TRBV6-1 to TRBJ1-5, with D perhaps matching TRBD1 (5 bases). The germline V gene encodes CDR1 MNHNS and CDR2 SASEGT. The length of the CDR3 is 20 residues. Trimming took off 2 bases at V and 6 bases at J, with 29 bases between the two ends. CDR3 protein: CASSETNQGRGITVRQPQHF. The CDR3 nucleotides are TGTGCCAGCAGTGAAACTAACCAGGGCCGCGGAATCACGGTCCGTCAGCCCCAGCATTTT.

This clone occurred a few times. The identical CDR3 is also encoded by other nucleotide sequences in the sample. The chain joins TRBV29-1 to TRBJ1-5; D gene ambiguous. Between the trimmed V and J ends, which lost 7 bases and 5 bases, there was a span of 12 bases. This CDR3 contains 12 residues. The V gene's germline CDR1 is SQVTM and CDR2 ANQGSEA. As DNA, the CDR3 is TGCAGCGCCAGCGGGTGGGATCAGCCCCAGCATTTT. Its protein is CSASGWDQPQHF. Filled out from reference TRBV29-1 and TRBJ1-5, the complete variable domain reads SAVISQKPSRDICQRGTSLTIQCQVDSQVTMMFWYRQQPGQSLTLIATANQGSEATYESGFVIDKFPISRPNLTFSTLTVSNMSPEDSSIYLCSASGWDQPQHFGDGTRLSIL.

The gene calls are TRBV7-2 and TRBJ2-7, with TRBD2 matching over 10 bases. The CDR3 extends over 13 amino acids. The J segment lost 3 bases and the V segment lost 6 bases, leaving 2 bases of the junction unmatched. Germline V CDR1 and CDR2: SGHTA, FQGNSA. The CDR3 is CASRRTSGYEQYF. The CDR3 DNA reads TGTGCCAGCAGGAGGACTAGCGGCTACGAGCAGTACTTC.

This clone was counted a single time. V usage is TRBV5-5 and J usage is TRBJ2-5, with a tentative D call TRBD1 (6 bases). The CDR3 covers 15 residues. V dropped 4 bases and J dropped 1 base, with 14 bases sitting between them. Looked up from germline, CDR1 is SGHKS and CDR2 is YYEKEE (reference sequence). The CDR3 DNA follows: TGTGCCAGCAGCCCCGGACAGTCGCGCCAAGAGACCCAGTACTTC. It translates to CASSPGQSRQETQYF. Full variable domain (outside the CDR3, taken from reference TRBV5-5 and TRBJ2-5): DAGVTQSPTHLIKTRGQQVTLRCSPISGHKSVSWYQQVLGQGPQFIFQYYEKEERGRGNFPDRFSARQFPNYSSELNVNALLLGDSALYLCASSPGQSRQETQYFGPGTRLLVL.

The chain carries TRBV5-1 and TRBJ1-1, with D hard to call. Trimming removed 5 bases from V and 1 base from J, with 9 bases in between. CDR3 length: 13 residues. Germline CDR1 reads SGHRS; CDR2 reads YFSETQ. The CDR3 bases are TGCGCCAGCAGTCGGCGGGCGAACACTGAAGCTTTCTTT. The encoded protein is CASSRRANTEAFF.

The rearrangement uses TRBV6-1 and TRBJ2-7; D gene uncertain. V gave up 7 bases and J gave up 6 bases, with 10 bases separating them. Germline V gives CDR1 MNHNS, CDR2 SASEGT. The CDR3 sequence is 11 residues long. Written as DNA, the CDR3 is TGTGCCAGCACCGGACCTGGCGAGCAGTACTTC. This codes for CASTGPGEQYF.

This clone was recorded once. J is TRBJ1-2 and V is TRBV7-2; D ambiguous. The germline V gene has CDR1 SGHTA and CDR2 FQGNSA. This CDR3 spans 14 amino acids. Between the trimmed V and J ends, which lost 5 bases and 4 bases, there was a span of 14 bases. CDR3 amino acids: CASSPGRSSYGYTF. CDR3 nucleotides: TGTGCCAGCAGCCCAGGCCGGTCGAGCTATGGCTACACCTTC. The entire variable domain, with the rest obtained from reference TRBV7-2 and TRBJ1-2, is as follows: GAGVSQSPSNKVTEKGKDVELRCDPISGHTALYWYRQSLGQGLEFLIYFQGNSAPDKSGLPSDRFSAERTGGSVSTLTIQRTQQEDSAVYLCASSPGRSSYGYTFGSGTRLTVV.

The chain links TRBV10-3 to TRBJ1-1; D perhaps matches TRBD1 (6 bases). The V gene's germline CDR1 is ENHRY and CDR2 SYGVKD. This CDR3 is built from 16 residues. V shed 2 bases and J shed 4 bases, with 17 bases lying between them. The DNA of the CDR3 is TGTGCCATCAGTGAGAGTTATCGGGGGCGGGGCACTGAAGCTTTCTTT. Amino acid sequence: CAISESYRGRGTEAFF.

V and J are TRBV5-1 and TRBJ1-2; 7 bases are shared with TRBD1. The CDR3 has 14 amino acids. With V trimmed by 3 bases and J by 2 bases, 4 bases remained unmatched. Germline assignment: CDR1 SGHRS and CDR2 YFSETQ. The CDR3 bases are TGCGCCAGCAGCTGGCTACAGGGGAACTATGGCTACACCTTC. Translated, it gives CASSWLQGNYGYTF. The full variable domain, its missing parts supplied by reference TRBV5-1 and TRBJ1-2, is KAGVTQTPRYLIKTRGQQVTLSCSPISGHRSVSWYQQTPGQGLQFLFEYFSETQRNKGNFPGRFSGRQFSNSRSEMNVSTLELGDSALYLCASSWLQGNYGYTFGSGTRLTVV.

V is TRBV28 and J is TRBJ2-3, with TRBD1 matching 8 bases. V was pared by 5 bases and J by 4 bases, with 8 bases of the junction left unmatched. This CDR3 comprises 15 residues. The V gene's germline CDR1 is MDHEN and CDR2 SYDVKM. In DNA form, the CDR3 reads TGTGCCAGCAGTCGGACAGGGAGCTTAGCAGATACGCAGTATTTT. Its protein is CASSRTGSLADTQYF. The full variable domain, in which reference TRBV28 and TRBJ2-3 provide the parts outside the CDR3, is DVKVTQSSRYLVKRTGEKVFLECVQDMDHENMFWYRQDPGLGLRLIYFSYDVKMKEKGDIPEGYSVSREKKERFSLILESASTNQTSMYLCASSRTGSLADTQYFGPGTRLTVL.

This rearrangement joins TRBV5-4 to TRBJ2-1, with D possibly matching TRBD2 (5 bases). In germline, CDR1 is SGHNT, CDR2 YYREEE (reference sequence). This CDR3 has 15 amino acids. V was shortened by 4 bases and J by 7 bases, with 18 bases between the two germline ends. The CDR3 is CASSPPKDTRNEQFF. The CDR3 nucleotides read TGTGCCAGCAGCCCCCCAAAAGATACTAGGAATGAGCAGTTCTTC.

The CDR3 sequence is CAGGEGRTTNEKLFF. The DNA for the CDR3 is TGTGCCGGAGGGGAGGGGCGCACAACTAATGAAAAACTGTTTTTT. V usage is TRBV30 and J usage is TRBJ1-4; D is possibly TRBD1 (5 bases). The V and J ends lost 8 bases and 0 bases respectively, with 16 bases between them. CDR1 and CDR2 (germline): GTSNPN, SVGIG (reference sequence). This CDR3 has 15 residues.

The chain carries TRBV10-2 and TRBJ2-7, with D hard to call. This CDR3 has 13 amino acids. Trimming left V 4 bases short and J 4 bases short, with 11 bases between. The germline V gene has CDR1 WSHSY and CDR2 SAAADI. As DNA, the CDR3 is TGCGCCAGCAGTGGGGCAGGATTGTACGAGCAGTACTTC. Encoded protein: CASSGAGLYEQYF.

The genes are TRBV2 and TRBJ2-6; D possibly corresponds to TRBD2 (6 bases). The V gene's germline CDR1 is SNHLY and CDR2 FYNNEI. V was clipped by 8 bases and J by 0 bases, with 17 bases between them. This CDR3 spans 17 amino acids. This CDR3 is CASRLGLSGSGANVLTF. The CDR3 coding sequence is TGTGCCAGCCGACTAGGACTATCGGGCTCTGGGGCCAACGTCCTGACTTTC.

This chain joins TRBV5-1 and TRBJ2-1, with 10 bases that match TRBD2. CDR1 and CDR2 (germline): SGHRS, YFSETQ. V lost 4 bases to trimming and J lost 10 bases; unmatched junction nucleotides: 11. This CDR3 is 15 amino acids long. CDR3 DNA: TGCGCCAGCAGCCCCCAATACACGACTAGCGGGGAGCAGTTCTTC. Amino acids: CASSPQYTTSGEQFF. Complete variable domain (other parts from reference TRBV5-1 and TRBJ2-1): KAGVTQTPRYLIKTRGQQVTLSCSPISGHRSVSWYQQTPGQGLQFLFEYFSETQRNKGNFPGRFSGRQFSNSRSEMNVSTLELGDSALYLCASSPQYTTSGEQFFGPGTRLTVL.

This chain uses TRBV30 with TRBJ2-7; possibly TRBD2 for D (6 bases). CDR3 length: 15 amino acids. Germline V gives CDR1 GTSNPN, CDR2 SVGIG (reference sequence). Trimming left V 2 bases short and J 2 bases short, with 16 bases between. The CDR3 DNA is TGTGCCTGGAGTTCCTTCTCGGGAGCCCCCTACGAGCAGTACTTC. Its translation is CAWSSFSGAPYEQYF.

CDR3 coding DNA: TGTGCCAGCAGTTTAATGGGGAGCTCCACTAATGAAAAACTGTTTTTT. It encodes CASSLMGSSTNEKLFF. This chain uses TRBV28 with TRBJ1-4; no firm D call. The ends were cut back, 2 bases at V and 2 bases at J, with 12 bases in the middle. The CDR3 has 16 amino acids. CDR1 is MDHEN and CDR2 is SYDVKM in the germline V gene.